This TCR beta chain stems from a study of regulatory T cells in long-lasting Graves disease. Time point: newly diagnosed GD, antithyroid drugs for less than 3 months. The authors made the TCR library using RNA they extracted from PBMCs. Libraries of TCR beta came from iRepertoire HTBI primers plus Arm-PCR of CDR3 regions. TCRdb re-called the multiplex PCR reads with MiXCR, one entry per CDR3 protein. The sample includes about 530,000 distinct CDR3 sequences, approximately 16% of them seen just once. This clonotype was seen more than once but under ten times. Germline CDR1 reads MDHEN; CDR2 reads SYDVKM. This CDR3 spans 16 amino acids. Trimming took off 3 bases at V and 2 bases at J, with 16 bases between the two ends. These data also featured in a second study, about T cells in Graves' hyperthyroidism and ophthalmopathy. According to that study: Hyperthyroidism patients were newly diagnosed, had disease duration under 2 months, and were aged 18 to 65 years.

The sequencing used peripheral blood mononuclear cells (PBMCs), collected at new diagnosis, from a patient treated with antithyroid drugs. The gene calls are TRBV28 and TRBJ2-5; either TRBD1 or TRBD2 may fit D (6 bases each). This receptor was identified in a woman aged 35-65 years with Graves disease. CDR3 sequence reads: CASSFSGARRQETQYF. The DNA of the CDR3 is TGTGCCAGCAGTTTTTCGGGGGCGCGTCGGCAAGAGACCCAGTACTTC.